This passage covers 16 T cell receptor beta chains from one sample sequenced in a study of cytomegalovirus exposure and HLA in healthy donors. The study ran its PCR with 60 Vbeta and 13 Jbeta primers. Sequencing used immunoSEQ multiplex PCR; TCRdb keeps in-frame clones, though not all of them. The sample consists of 150,000 to 200,000 clones, roughly 73% of them appearing once. The sample comprised PBMCs. These receptors originate from a man between 18 and 29 years old in good health and CMV-seropositive.

The chain has TRBV9 and TRBJ2-2, with no clear D. CDR1 SGDLS and CDR2 YYNGEE come from the germline V gene. The ends were cut back, 4 bases at V and 4 bases at J, with 11 bases in the middle. CDR3 length: 14 residues. The CDR3 coding sequence is TGTGCCAGCAGCCCACCCCCCGGCACCGGGGAGCTGTTTTTT. The encoded protein is CASSPPPGTGELFF.

The genes are TRBV29-1 and TRBJ2-1; TRBD2 aligns across 8 bases. The V gene's germline CDR1 is SQVTM and CDR2 ANQGSEA. V was pared by 6 bases and J by 9 bases, with 13 bases of the junction left unmatched. The CDR3 totals 14 residues. Here the CDR3 reads CSVTGTSLSREQFF. In DNA form, the CDR3 reads TGCAGCGTCACCGGGACTAGTCTTTCGCGTGAGCAGTTCTTC.

This clone was seen just once. This chain links TRBV4-1 with TRBJ2-5; 7 nucleotides match TRBD1. V gave up 0 bases and J gave up 4 bases; unmatched junction bases: 8. CDR1 is MGHRA, CDR2 YSYEKL, per germline. CDR3 length: 16 amino acids. The CDR3 is CASSQDRRTGTETQYF. Here the CDR3 DNA reads TGCGCCAGCAGCCAAGATCGGAGGACAGGAACAGAGACCCAGTACTTC.

V is TRBV6-1 and J is TRBJ2-1; 9 bases fit TRBD1. CDR1 and CDR2 from the germline V gene are MNHNS and SASEGT. The CDR3 has 14 residues. Trimming took 8 bases from V and 4 from J; bases not matched to a gene: 6. CDR3 region: CASHRTGAYNEQFF. The CDR3 region has the DNA TGTGCCAGCCACCGGACAGGGGCGTACAATGAGCAGTTCTTC.

In its sample, this clone was seen a few times. V usage is TRBV12-5 and J usage is TRBJ1-1; D possibly corresponds to TRBD1 (6 bases). Trimming removed 3 bases at V and 0 bases at J, with 11 bases between. In germline, CDR1 is LGHNT, CDR2 FRNRAP. The CDR3 has 15 residues. CDR3 amino acids: CASGFGDTLNTEAFF. The CDR3 nucleotides read TGTGCTAGTGGTTTCGGGGACACTCTGAACACTGAAGCTTTCTTT.

This clone was recorded a few times. V gene TRBV6-1 combines with J gene TRBJ2-5; 8 bases fit TRBD2. The V gene end was trimmed by 6 bases and the J gene end by 5 bases; junction bases not matched to a gene: 5. This CDR3 region has 13 residues. Looked up from germline, CDR1 is MNHNS and CDR2 is SASEGT. CDR3 in amino acids: CASSGTRKETQYF. The CDR3 nucleotides are TGTGCCAGCAGCGGGACTAGGAAGGAGACCCAGTACTTC.

This clone is a singleton in its sample. The gene calls are TRBV4-2 and TRBJ1-4; TRBD1 aligns across 8 bases. CDR3 length: 19 amino acids. CDR1 and CDR2 (germline): LGHNA, YNFKEQ. After removal of 1 base from V and 6 bases from J, the junction contained 16 bases not matched to a gene. The CDR3 sequence: CASSQAYGTGQPTDEKLFF. CDR3 sequence (DNA): TGTGCCAGCAGCCAAGCTTACGGGACAGGCCAACCCACGGATGAAAAACTGTTTTTT.

The gene calls are TRBV27 and TRBJ2-2; D possibly corresponds to TRBD2 (7 bases). The germline V gene has CDR1 MNHEY and CDR2 SMNVEV (reference sequence). Trimming removed 2 bases at V and 0 bases at J, with 19 bases between. The CDR3 sequence is 19 residues long. The CDR3 DNA reads TGTGCCAGCAGTTTAGGTGTGGGAGGGGGGCACCCGAACACCGGGGAGCTGTTTTTT. This encodes CASSLGVGGGHPNTGELFF.

The chain links TRBV5-1 to TRBJ1-1, with TRBD1 matching over 9 bases. This CDR3 has 16 amino acids. Trimming cost V 2 bases and J 1 base; bases outside gene matches: 6. The germline gives CDR1 SGHRS, CDR2 YFSETQ. In DNA, the CDR3 is TGCGCCAGCAGCTTAGTGGACAGGGGTTGGAACACTGAAGCTTTCTTT. Its protein product is CASSLVDRGWNTEAFF.

This chain links TRBV12-2 with TRBJ2-7; the table's TRBD1 call for D was not verified on the DNA. TRBV12-2 is recorded as a pseudogene. The CDR3 is 17 amino acids. The CDR3, as DNA: TGTGCAAGTCGCTCCCTCCCCACTTCGCCCGGGACATACGAGCAGTACTTC. It specifies CASRSLPTSPGTYEQYF.

The V and J genes are TRBV30 and TRBJ2-7, with D perhaps TRBD2 (6 bases). Germline CDR1 and CDR2: GTSNPN and SVGIG (reference sequence). The ends were cut back, 3 bases at V and 4 bases at J, with 7 bases in the middle. The CDR3 runs to 11 residues. In nucleotides, the CDR3 is TGTGCCTGGAGCGCGGGATACGAGCAGTACTTC. Amino acids: CAWSAGYEQYF. Based on the CDR3 plus reference TRBV30 and TRBJ2-7, the full variable domain is SQTIHQWPATLVQPVGSPLSLECTVEGTSNPNLYWYRQAAGRGLQLLFYSVGIGQISSEVPQNLSASRPQDRQFILSSKKLLLSDSGFYLCAWSAGYEQYFGPGTRLTVT.

The rearrangement joins TRBV18 to TRBJ2-7, with 9 bases identical to TRBD2. Per germline, CDR1 KGHSH and CDR2 LQKENI. CDR3 length: 19 amino acids. The junction had 17 bases not matched to a gene; V was cut back by 3 bases and J by 2 bases. The CDR3 coding sequence is TGTGCCAGCTCACCGGGGTACTCCGGCTCGGCTAGCGGGACCTACGAGCAGTACTTC. It yields the protein CASSPGYSGSASGTYEQYF.

The chain has TRBV7-3 and TRBJ2-1, with D perhaps TRBD1 (7 bases). This CDR3 comprises 14 residues. Germline values: CDR1 SGHTA, CDR2 FQGTGA. V lost 5 bases to trimming and J lost 8 bases, with 16 bases between them. CDR3 sequence (DNA): TGTGCCAGCAGCCCAGGGGGGCCCAAGCATGAGCAGTTCTTC. This encodes CASSPGGPKHEQFF.

The V gene is TRBV5-1, the J gene TRBJ2-3; D is unresolved. The ends were cut back, 0 bases at V and 6 bases at J, with 8 bases in the middle. Germline CDR1 reads SGHRS; CDR2 reads YFSETQ. This CDR3 has 13 amino acids. The CDR3 DNA reads TGCGCCAGCAGCTTGGTCTCCCAGGATACGCAGTATTTT. Its protein product is CASSLVSQDTQYF.

In this sample, this clone turned up a few times. The gene calls are TRBV28 and TRBJ2-7, with a possible D match to TRBD2 (6 bases). V lost 6 bases and J lost 3, with 15 bases in between. Germline V gives CDR1 MDHEN, CDR2 SYDVKM. CDR3 length: 14 amino acids. CDR3 region: CASSPARGYYEQYF. CDR3 DNA: TGTGCCAGCAGCCCTGCCCGGGGGTACTACGAGCAGTACTTC.

The V gene is TRBV6-5, the J gene TRBJ2-7; a weak D match, TRBD1 (5 bases). V was shortened by 5 bases and J by 3 bases, with 17 bases between the two germline ends. Germline lookup yields CDR1 MNHEY and CDR2 SVGAGI. This CDR3 comprises 15 residues. CDR3 amino acids: CASSQNQGFGYEQYF. The CDR3 nucleotides are TGTGCCAGCAGTCAGAATCAGGGATTCGGCTACGAGCAGTACTTC.